A single sample gave rise to the 5 T cell receptor beta chains below, sequenced in a study of CD4 T cells in relation to SARS-CoV-2 and coronaviruses. Sequenced by immunoSEQ multiplex PCR; TCRdb stores in-frame clones only, minus some. The sample holds 20,000 or so clones, roughly 80% seen once. The unexposed donors gave CD4+ T cells in about 2011-2019, prior to COVID-19. CD4+ T cells were isolated from the cells after about nine days of culture. These receptors have no identified antigens. Material for sequencing was CD4+ T cells from PBMCs, cultured in vitro. These TCRs come from a human donor in good health.

This clone occurred a few times. This chain joins TRBV12-3 or TRBV12-4 and TRBJ1-1; D unclear. V was clipped by 7 bases and J by 11 bases, with 20 bases between them. This CDR3 contains 13 residues. Here the CDR3 reads CASTISPGVWAFF. For the CDR3, the DNA is TGTGCCAGCACCATCTCCCCCGGGGTATGGGCTTTCTTT.

The chain links TRBV28 to TRBJ1-6, with D perhaps matching TRBD1 (6 bases). Germline CDR1 is MDHEN and CDR2 is SYDVKM. V was clipped by 6 bases and J by 8 bases, with 14 bases between them. The length of the CDR3 is 14 residues. The CDR3 reads CASRTTGDYSPLHF. Here the CDR3 DNA reads TGTGCCAGCAGAACGACAGGCGACTATTCACCCCTCCACTTT.

The chain employs TRBV25-1 and TRBJ2-5, with D possibly being TRBD1 or TRBD2 (6 bases each). Germline V gene data show CDR1 as MGHDK and CDR2 as SYGVNS. The V end was cut by 1 base, the J end by 2 bases, with 14 bases between. This CDR3 has 16 amino acids. In nucleotides, the CDR3 is TGTGCCAGCAGTGAATTCTCGGGGGCTCCGCAAGAGACCCAGTACTTC. Translated, it gives CASSEFSGAPQETQYF. The full variable domain, with the rest looked up from reference TRBV25-1 and TRBJ2-5, is EADIYQTPRYLVIGTGKKITLECSQTMGHDKMYWYQQDPGMELHLIHYSYGVNSTEKGDLSSESTVSRIRTEHFPLTLESARPSHTSQYLCASSEFSGAPQETQYFGPGTRLLVL.

This chain uses TRBV3-1 (or the pseudogene TRBV3-2) with TRBJ1-4; D is possibly TRBD1 (6 bases). V was cut by 0 bases and J by 10 bases, with 12 bases left in between. The CDR3 consists of 14 residues. Germline CDR1 reads LGHDT; CDR2 reads YNNKEL (reference sequence). The CDR3 protein is CASSQESGGRKLFF. CDR3 DNA: TGTGCCAGCAGCCAAGAATCGGGGGGCCGAAAACTGTTTTTT.

This chain connects TRBV11-2 to TRBJ1-1; 7 positions agree with TRBD1. The trim removed 5 bases at V and 5 bases at J, leaving 5 bases unmatched. This CDR3 is built from 13 residues. From germline, CDR1 is SGHAT and CDR2 FQNNGV. In DNA, the CDR3 is TGTGCCAGCAGCATTCAGGGGGATACTGAAGCTTTCTTT. Protein sequence: CASSIQGDTEAFF.